The clone carrying this TCR beta chain was found once. The antigen remains undetermined. The V gene end was trimmed by 3 bases and the J gene end by 2 bases; junction bases not matched to a gene: 9. The CDR3 length is 17 residues. Germline CDR1 is MDHEN and CDR2 is SYDVKM. The source of the sample is a study of T cells after posttransplantation cyclophosphamide. Measured with immunoSEQ multiplex PCR; TCRdb has only the in-frame clones, and not every one. Among several thousand clones listed, approximately 80% were seen once. A marrow graft followed busulfan-fludarabine conditioning, with cyclophosphamide on days +3 and +4. Study results and limitations: Recipient CMV seropositivity and CMV reactivation strongly tracked TRB clonality. Tissue-infiltrating T cells from skin or gut overlapped little with blood T cells.

Sequenced here: CD8+ T cells sorted from PBMCs, sampled around 1,300 days after allogeneic stem cell transplant with posttransplant cyclophosphamide. The rearrangement joins TRBV28 to TRBJ2-3, with 9 nucleotides matching TRBD2. The clonotype was recovered from a female patient in her 50s who received an allogeneic stem cell transplant from a related donor, was CMV-positive, and had no GVHD. The graft donor may have given rise to some T cells. In nucleotides, the CDR3 is TGTGCCAGCAGTTTTGTGGTAGCGGGAGACCCCACAGATACGCAGTATTTT. It is translated as CASSFVVAGDPTDTQYF.